This is a list of T cell receptor beta chains from one sample in a study of cytomegalovirus exposure and HLA in healthy donors. Profiling relied on immunoSEQ multiplex PCR, and the TCRdb table lists in-frame clones only, not all of them. The repertoire holds approximately 35,000 clones, with 75% to 85% as singletons. The sequenced sample was PBMCs. The receptors derive from a young woman in good health and CMV-seronegative. The conserved cysteine and the conserved F or W are not part of the CDR3 here.

>TRBV5-6|TRBJ1-1|10
ASTTLDREAF
>TRBV4-1|TRBJ2-7|11
ASSQRREWEQY
>TRBV27|TRBJ2-7|15
ASRTYSFRDRDYEQY
>TRBV5-1|TRBJ1-6|13
ASSETGVNNSPLH
>TRBV28|TRBJ2-5|13
ASSLVFAGRRTQY
>TRBV10-3|TRBJ1-2|12
AISDPGTQYGYT
>TRBV7-2|TRBJ2-2|15
ASSVLGGGLDTGELF
>TRBV7-7|TRBJ2-7|12
ASSLSTGSYEQY
>TRBV30|TRBJ2-7|11
ACGRDSSYEQY
>TRBV6-1|TRBJ2-1|14
TSSEAGRDPYNEQF
>TRBV7-9|TRBJ2-1|10
ASSLNNNEQF
>TRBV2|TRBJ1-1|13
ASSEDQGRRTEAF
>TRBV9|TRBJ2-6|13
ASSRDRTGANVLT
>TRBV5-6|TRBJ2-7|11
ASSLRGVHEQY
>TRBV18|TRBJ2-7|9
ASQSVGEQY
>TRBV5-5|TRBJ1-1|9
ASSLASEAF
>TRBV29-1|TRBJ1-2|11
SVEPGGIYGYT
>TRBV9|TRBJ2-7|12
ASSVGAVSYEQY
>TRBV1|TRBJ2-3|11
TSPRECTDTQY
>TRBV9|TRBJ2-7|13
ASSGLGTGGEEQY
>TRBV7-2|TRBJ2-1|11
ASSLVVRDEQF
>TRBV12-5|TRBJ2-3|15
ASGLVLGGDSTDTQY
>TRBV11-2|TRBJ2-1|10
ASSLGRGEQL
>TRBV30|TRBJ1-6|8
ASPNSPLH
>TRBV5-4|TRBJ2-7|13
ASSSPGTGTFEQY
>TRBV7-2|TRBJ1-1|11
ASSPGQHTEAF
>TRBV19|TRBJ2-7|11
ASSGREWYEQY
>TRBV15|TRBJ1-6|13
ATSREGQGNSPLH
>TRBV4-3|TRBJ1-3|16
ASSQDYVGQPSGNTIY
>TRBV6-4|TRBJ2-3|14
ASSDSAQGGTDTQY
>TRBV21-1|TRBJ2-3|13
ASSFRDSFTDTQY
>TRBV9|TRBJ2-1|17
ASSAEGVPNRGAYNEQF
>TRBV10-3|TRBJ1-2|14
AISESKVQGARGYP
>TRBV19|TRBJ2-1|13
ASSIRSGTYNEQF
>TRBV28|TRBJ2-1|14
ASTFWGTSGYNEQF
>TRBV27|TRBJ2-7|13
ASSSRDRGSYEQY
>TRBV2|TRBJ2-7|12
ASSEAEVWVEQY
>TRBV11-3|TRBJ2-4|11
ASSLGQGNIQY
>TRBV6-4|TRBJ2-1|17
ASSELWGGTFISYNEQF
>TRBV9|TRBJ2-7|12
ASSARQGAAAQY
>TRBV7-8|TRBJ2-1|11
ASSKPGHNEQF
>TRBV14|TRBJ2-7|11
ASSLTGGSEQY
>TRBV7-2|TRBJ1-2|13
ASSPGVGTGHGYT
>TRBV5-3|TRBJ1-4|11
ARSTRVFEKLF
>TRBV6-1|TRBJ2-7|12
ATQLADPSYEQY
>TRBV2|TRBJ1-5|13
ASRGDRGGNQPQH
>TRBV6-1|TRBJ2-7|13
ASSEGLAGSYEQY
>TRBV27|TRBJ1-5|12
ASSPSTGNQPQN
>TRBV28|TRBJ2-7|13
ASRNTGQGRGEQY
>TRBV19|TRBJ1-1|10
ASLQGNTEAF
>TRBV9|TRBJ2-6|13
ASSGGGTGANVLP
>TRBV2|TRBJ1-1|9
ARTTGTEAF
>TRBV2|TRBJ2-2|11
ASSDRDAGELF
>TRBV4-3|TRBJ2-7|13
ASSQIRETVYEQY
>TRBV2|TRBJ2-1|12
ASSAGTAYNEQF
>TRBV29-1|TRBJ2-5|11
SVAGTFQETQY
>TRBV7-6|TRBJ2-5|14
ASSLVVAGLQETQY
>TRBV4-1|TRBJ2-1|16
ASSHRGQVPLQSDEQF
>TRBV6-4|TRBJ1-6|14
ASSDQTGVGNSPLH
>TRBV7-9|TRBJ1-5|13
ASSTSGGPYQPQH